This T cell receptor beta chain was obtained from a study of long-term antiretroviral therapy in people with HIV. Study results and caveats: Control repertoires displayed wider CDR3 length ranges than the HIV repertoires. Despite increasing after ART, diversity remained lower than that of transplant donor controls. No data on ART adherence, viral resistance or therapy changes.

The assay, immunoSEQ v3.0, was run at survey level. TCRdb keeps only in-frame clones here, not all; method: immunoSEQ multiplex PCR. The data contain 48,000 or so clones, around 84% of them seen just once; the ten biggest clones take up around 3.1%. Turning to this clone: Antigen unknown.

The CDR3 length is 17 residues. V lost 0 bases and J lost 1, with 15 bases in between. CDR1 is SGHRS and CDR2 is YFSETQ in the germline V gene. The starting material was unsorted PBMCs, obtained 0.8 years after starting antiretroviral therapy. The chain couples TRBV5-1 to TRBJ2-3; weak D call: TRBD2 (6 bases). The receptor comes from a young woman with HIV. This chain's CDR3 is CASSLALAESGTDTQYF. The CDR3 DNA reads TGCGCCAGCAGCTTGGCATTAGCGGAGTCGGGCACAGATACGCAGTATTTT.